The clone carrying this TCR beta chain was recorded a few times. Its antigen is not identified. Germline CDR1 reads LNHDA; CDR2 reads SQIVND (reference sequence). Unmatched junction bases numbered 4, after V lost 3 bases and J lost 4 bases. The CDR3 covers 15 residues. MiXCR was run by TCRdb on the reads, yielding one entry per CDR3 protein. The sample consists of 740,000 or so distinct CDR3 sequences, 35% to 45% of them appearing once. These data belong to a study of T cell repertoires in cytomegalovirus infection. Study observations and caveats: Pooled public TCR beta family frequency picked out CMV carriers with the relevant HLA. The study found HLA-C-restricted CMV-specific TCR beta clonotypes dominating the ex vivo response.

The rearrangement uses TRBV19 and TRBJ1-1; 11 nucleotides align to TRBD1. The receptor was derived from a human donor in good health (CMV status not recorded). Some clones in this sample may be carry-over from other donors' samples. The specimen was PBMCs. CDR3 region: CASSIGGTGGTEAFF. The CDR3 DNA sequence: TGTGCCAGTAGTATTGGAGGGACAGGGGGCACTGAAGCTTTCTTT.